This TCR beta chain is drawn from a study of graft-versus-host responses after intestinal transplantation. At the level of the study: Anti-thymocyte globulin was used for induction in all recipients, who then took tacrolimus and steroids for roughly 3 years. Regarding the study as a whole: Where graft-donor T cell macrochimerism was present, patients had high graft-versus-host to host-versus-graft clonal ratios in allografts.

Assay used: immunoSEQ multiplex PCR; TCRdb lists only in-frame clones, some missing. Here the sample spans some 43,000 clones, about 95% being singletons. With respect to this clone: No antigen is known for it.

The CDR3 sequence is 13 residues long. Germline V gene sequence: CDR1 SGHDN, CDR2 FVKESK. This TCR was sampled from a human patient who received an intestinal transplant, so some T cells may come from the graft donor. The chain has TRBV14 and TRBJ2-5; D assignment may be TRBD1 or TRBD2 (5 bases each). The J call may be in error: the DNA end matches TRBJ2-7 better. The source was PBMCs, collected approximately 360 days after intestinal transplant. As DNA, the CDR3 is TGTGCCAGCCCAAAACTGGCAGGGAGCGAGCAGTACTTC. Encoded protein: CASPKLAGSEQYF.